This T cell receptor beta chain was identified during a study of T cells after posttransplantation cyclophosphamide. Study-level findings and limits: Later post-transplant blood repertoires were often dominated by donor CD8+ memory clones. After PTCy, TRB diversity resembled that of CNI/methotrexate controls.

CDR3 length: 15 amino acids. V was cut by 6 bases and J by 4 bases, with 16 bases left in between. The germline V gene has CDR1 LNHDA and CDR2 SQIVND (reference sequence). TCRdb's table, derived via immunoSEQ multiplex PCR, lists solely in-frame clones and lacks some. The sample yields approximately 30,000 clones, without any singletons. This clone occurred many times. The antigen is undetermined. This TCR derives from a woman between 50 and 59 years old in good health and a related stem cell transplant donor. Input material: PBMCs. The V call is TRBV19, the J call TRBJ2-1; tentatively, D is TRBD2 (6 bases). In DNA, the CDR3 is TGTGCCAGTAGATCGACGACTAGTCGGTACAATGAGCAGTTCTTC. Protein product: CASRSTTSRYNEQFF. Full variable domain (outside the CDR3, taken from reference TRBV19 and TRBJ2-1): DGGITQSPKYLFRKEGQNVTLSCEQNLNHDAMYWYRQDPGQGLRLIYYSQIVNDFQKGDIAEGYSVSREKKESFPLTVTSAQKNPTAFYLCASRSTTSRYNEQFFGPGTRLTVL.